These 25 T cell receptor beta chains originate from one sample sequenced in a study of esophageal squamous cell carcinoma under preoperative chemotherapy. The time point denotes: before preoperative PTX-NDP chemotherapy. TCRdb recomputed calls from the PCR reads with MiXCR, one row per CDR3 protein. The repertoire includes roughly 13,000 distinct CDR3 sequences, 50% to 55% of them detected once, and over 15% sits in the top ten. The sample here was taken from a patient given preoperative chemotherapy. The source of these receptors is a human donor with esophageal squamous cell carcinoma. The donor label of this sample is uncertain.

Worth noting for this clonotype: Relative to the germline gene, one junction end is altered; a read error may explain this. The genes are TRBV6-1 and TRBJ2-3; D possibly uses TRBD1 or TRBD2 (5 bases each). The end of the DNA is better explained by TRBJ2-7, so the J call may be wrong. The germline V gene has CDR1 MNHNS and CDR2 SASEGT. CDR3 length: 16 residues. The CDR3 bases are TGTGTCAGCAGTGACCAGGGACCGTTTGGCAAAAATACGCAGTACTTC. Its protein is CVSSDQGPFGKNTQYF.

Judged by abundance, this clonotype is medium-sized. The chain uses TRBV6-1 and TRBJ2-3; TRBD1 agrees at 8 bases. V was clipped by 8 bases and J by 0 bases; unmatched bases: 1. The CDR3 has 13 residues. Germline V gene lookup returns CDR1 MNHNS and CDR2 SASEGT. This chain's CDR3 is CASGDRSTDTQYF. The CDR3 DNA follows: TGTGCCAGCGGGGACAGGAGCACAGATACGCAGTATTTT.

This clonotype turned up a few times. The chain couples TRBV5-1 to TRBJ2-5, with 12 bases that match TRBD2. There are 15 residues in the CDR3. Germline V lookup: CDR1 SGHRS, CDR2 YFSETQ. V lost 4 bases to trimming and J lost 5 bases; unmatched junction nucleotides: 6. CDR3 loop: CASSTSSGREETQYF. CDR3 nucleotide sequence: TGCGCCAGCAGCACTTCTAGCGGGAGGGAGGAGACCCAGTACTTC. The full variable domain, completed using reference TRBV5-1 and TRBJ2-5, is KAGVTQTPRYLIKTRGQQVTLSCSPISGHRSVSWYQQTPGQGLQFLFEYFSETQRNKGNFPGRFSGRQFSNSRSEMNVSTLELGDSALYLCASSTSSGREETQYFGPGTRLLVL.

The rearrangement links TRBV6-1 to TRBJ2-2; 8 nucleotides agree with TRBD2. The CDR3 contains 14 residues. Germline V CDR1 and CDR2: MNHNS, SASEGT. V gave up 8 bases and J gave up 3 bases; unmatched junction bases: 5. The CDR3 DNA sequence: TGTGCCAGCGAAGCGGGAGCGCACACCGGGGAGCTGTTTTTT. Protein: CASEAGAHTGELFF.

This chain joins TRBV6-1 and TRBJ2-1; D possibly corresponds to TRBD2 (5 bases). Germline loops: CDR1 MNHNS, CDR2 SASEGT. The CDR3 covers 17 residues. Trimming took off 5 bases at V and 5 bases at J, with 22 bases between the two ends. CDR3 loop: CASSPDSVTLPNNEQFF. The CDR3 coding sequence is TGTGCCAGCAGTCCGGACTCCGTTACTCTGCCTAACAATGAGCAGTTCTTC.

The chain carries TRBV6-1 and TRBJ2-1; D may be TRBD2 (5 bases). This CDR3 is 15 amino acids long. Trimming pared 6 bases from V and 12 bases from J, leaving 24 bases between. Germline CDR1 MNHNS, CDR2 SASEGT. The CDR3 protein is CASRPETGSTDTQFF. In nucleotides, the CDR3 is TGTGCCAGCAGACCCGAGACTGGGAGTACAGATACGCAGTTCTTC.

The chain couples TRBV6-1 to TRBJ2-3, with D perhaps TRBD2 (5 bases). Germline CDR1 MNHNS, CDR2 SASEGT. Trimming left V 6 bases short and J 5 bases short, with 15 bases between. The CDR3 runs to 14 residues. CDR3 protein: CASRTSGGKDTQYF. CDR3 nucleotide sequence: TGTGCCAGCAGGACGAGCGGAGGCAAAGATACGCAGTATTTT.

The chain couples TRBV6-1 to TRBJ2-3; 8 bases are a match to TRBD2. Germline CDR1 reads MNHNS; CDR2 reads SASEGT. Germline trimming cut 5 bases from V and 12 bases from J; bases unmatched to any gene: 16. This CDR3 region has 15 residues. The CDR3, as DNA: TGTGCCAGCAGTCCGGGGGGGGGGAGGGAAGACACTCAGTATTTT. Translating it yields CASSPGGGREDTQYF.

This rearrangement joins TRBV7-2 to TRBJ2-3, with TRBD2 identical over 13 bases. Germline V CDR1 and CDR2: SGHTA, FQGNSA. The length of the CDR3 is 16 residues. The J segment lost 2 bases and the V segment lost 5 bases, leaving 4 bases of the junction unmatched. CDR3 DNA sequence: TGTGCCAGCAGCGCCGGGACTAGCGGGGCCACAGATACGCAGTATTTT. Residues: CASSAGTSGATDTQYF. The entire variable domain, with the rest obtained from reference TRBV7-2 and TRBJ2-3, is as follows: GAGVSQSPSNKVTEKGKDVELRCDPISGHTALYWYRQSLGQGLEFLIYFQGNSAPDKSGLPSDRFSAERTGGSVSTLTIQRTQQEDSAVYLCASSAGTSGATDTQYFGPGTRLTVL.

This clonotype was detected only a few times. The V gene is TRBV7-2, the J gene TRBJ2-2; D is ambiguous. The V end lost 1 base, the J end lost 0 bases, and 12 bases lay between the germline ends. The CDR3 totals 17 residues. Germline assignment: CDR1 SGHTA and CDR2 FQGNSA. The CDR3 nucleotides are TGTGCCAGCAGCTTAGTGGGCGCCTCAACGAACACCGGGGAGCTGTTTTTT. It encodes CASSLVGASTNTGELFF.

This chain joins TRBV6-1 and TRBJ2-2, with D uncertain. The CDR3 totals 12 residues. Per germline, CDR1 MNHNS and CDR2 SASEGT. Trimming removed 5 bases from V and 7 bases from J, with 8 bases in between. CDR3: CASSRGVGELFF. For the CDR3, the DNA is TGTGCCAGCAGTAGAGGTGTCGGGGAGCTGTTTTTT.

Comment on this clonotype: The junction shows a germline mismatch at one end, possibly a read error. The V gene is TRBV6-1, the J gene TRBJ2-5; D is possibly TRBD1 or TRBD2 (7 bases each). This CDR3 has 16 residues. Germline-derived CDR1 and CDR2 are MNHNS and SASEGT. The CDR3 sequence is CVSRGGGGGDQETQYF. For the CDR3, the DNA is TGTGTCAGCAGGGGGGGAGGGGGCGGTGACCAAGAGACCCAGTATTTC.

This clonotype is labeled as medium-sized. The chain is built from TRBV7-2 and TRBJ2-1, with no clear D. Trimming removed 3 bases from V and 6 bases from J, with 12 bases in between. Germline-derived CDR1 and CDR2 are SGHTA and FQGNSA. The CDR3 runs 14 residues. CDR3 loop: CASSFTFRPNEQFF. The CDR3 region has the DNA TGTGCCAGCAGCTTCACTTTTAGGCCCAATGAGCAGTTCTTC.

This chain uses TRBV6-1 with TRBJ2-1, with TRBD2 matching 13 bases. Trimming removed 5 bases from V and 13 bases from J; junction bases left unmatched: 14. Germline CDR1 reads MNHNS; CDR2 reads SASEGT. CDR3 length equals 16 residues. The CDR3 nucleotides read TGTGCCAGCAGTCCCCCGGGACTAGCGGGACAAGAGACCCAGTTCTTC. Protein sequence: CASSPPGLAGQETQFF.

This clonotype was counted once. One end of the junction varies from germline; a read error may be responsible. The chain has TRBV6-1 and TRBJ2-2; D could derive from TRBD1 or TRBD2 (5 bases each). In germline, CDR1 is MNHNS, CDR2 SASEGT. This CDR3 spans 14 amino acids. This chain's CDR3 is CASSEGGSTGELYF. The DNA of the CDR3 is TGTGCCAGCAGTGAGGGTGGGAGCACAGGTGAGCTGTATTTT.

The chain joins TRBV7-2 to TRBJ2-3; 9 bases are shared with TRBD2. The CDR3 loop spans 16 amino acids. Germline CDR1 is SGHTA and CDR2 is FQGNSA. Trimming took 3 bases from V and 4 from J; bases not matched to a gene: 8. CDR3 DNA sequence: TGTGCCAGCAGCTTCCGAATAGCGGGAGCTGCAGATACGCAGTATTTT. Residues: CASSFRIAGAADTQYF.

This sequence joins TRBV10-1 and TRBJ2-3; D assignment may be TRBD1 or TRBD2 (5 bases each). The CDR3 totals 17 residues. The V end lost 2 bases, the J end lost 6 bases, and 21 bases lay between the germline ends. CDR1 WNHNN and CDR2 SYGVQD come from the germline V gene (reference sequence). CDR3 protein: CASSEGAGRRGRDTQYF. CDR3 nucleotide sequence: TGCGCCAGCAGTGAGGGGGCCGGGCGACGGGGCCGGGATACGCAGTATTTT.

The chain joins TRBV6-4 to TRBJ2-6; D is ambiguous. V lost 6 bases and J lost 0, with 6 bases in between. Germline V lookup: CDR1 MRHNA, CDR2 SNTAGT. There are 14 residues in the CDR3. CDR3 amino acids: CASRPYSGANVLTF. In DNA form, the CDR3 reads TGTGCCAGCAGACCATACTCTGGGGCCAACGTCCTGACTTTC.

The chain couples TRBV6-1 to TRBJ2-1; 7 nucleotides match TRBD2. The CDR3 runs 15 residues. The germline gives CDR1 MNHNS, CDR2 SASEGT. V shed 3 bases, J shed 4 bases, and the junction held 6 bases outside the gene matches. In nucleotides, the CDR3 is TGTGCCAGCAGTGACCGGACTAGACCTTACAATGAGCAGTTCTTC. It codes for CASSDRTRPYNEQFF.

This clonotype was recorded at least ten times. The CDR3 DNA sequence: TGTGCCAGCAGTCCACTCGGGGGGTCGGGTACTGAAGCTTTCTTT. Encoded protein: CASSPLGGSGTEAFF. The chain uses TRBV6-4 and TRBJ1-1; tentatively, D is TRBD1 (5 bases). The germline gives CDR1 MRHNA, CDR2 SNTAGT. Trimming took 5 bases from V and 5 from J, leaving 18 bases between them. The CDR3 contains 15 residues.

This clonotype has just a few counts. This chain uses TRBV6-5 with TRBJ1-5; D is perhaps TRBD1 (5 bases). The V end lost 0 bases, the J end lost 1 base, and 7 bases lay between the germline ends. CDR1 MNHEY and CDR2 SVGAGI come from the germline V gene. The CDR3 length is 15 residues. The CDR3, as DNA: TGTGCCAGCAGTTACTCAGGGACGAGCAATCAGCCCCAGCATTTT. Amino acids: CASSYSGTSNQPQHF.

The V gene is TRBV6-5, the J gene TRBJ2-1, with 9 bases matching TRBD2. Germline CDR1 MNHEY, CDR2 SVGAGI. V shed 4 bases and J 4 bases; nucleotides not matched to a gene: 11. This CDR3 spans 17 amino acids. DNA for the CDR3: TGTGCCAGCAGTTCCCGCCGGAAGCTAGCGGGGTACAATGAGCAGTTCTTC. Protein product: CASSSRRKLAGYNEQFF.

This clonotype appeared a few times. V is TRBV6-1 and J is TRBJ2-1; tentatively, D is TRBD2 (5 bases). The J call is uncertain, as TRBJ2-5 better fits the DNA end. CDR1 and CDR2 from the germline V gene are MNHNS and SASEGT. The CDR3 sequence is 11 residues long. This CDR3 reads CASSRGSTQYF. In DNA form, the CDR3 reads TGTGCCAGCAGTCGGGGTTCGACCCAGTACTTC.

To note about this clonotype: Relative to the germline gene, one junction end is altered; a read error may explain this. J is TRBJ2-2 and V is TRBV6-1, with D perhaps being TRBD1 or TRBD2 (5 bases each). Germline CDR1 is MNHNS and CDR2 is SASEGT. There are 16 residues in the CDR3. CDR3 sequence (DNA): TGTGCCAGCATCCCCGGGGCCTGTGGGATAACCGGTGAGCTGTTTTTC. This sequence encodes CASIPGACGITGELFF.

Many counts were recorded for this clonotype. The chain couples TRBV7-8 to TRBJ2-7; TRBD1 agrees at 7 bases. With V trimmed by 5 bases and J by 0 bases, 13 bases remained unmatched. Germline CDR1 reads SGHVS; CDR2 reads FQNEAQ. The CDR3 runs to 17 residues. CDR3 bases: TGTGCCAGCAGCCCCGGTTACAGGAACAGGGGCTCCTACGAGCAGTACTTC. This codes for CASSPGYRNRGSYEQYF.